What follows are 19 T cell receptor beta chains derived from one specimen sequenced in a study of blood T cells in healthy people across ages. A second roughly 6 to 12 cycle PCR used barcoded and J-beta primers. TCRdb fed the 5' RACE reads into MiXCR, producing one record per CDR3 protein. The data hold approximately 600,000 distinct CDR3 sequences, with roughly 50% observed a single time. The sequenced sample was blood. These TCRs come from a man between 60 and 70 years old in good health.

This clonotype was seen once. This chain uses TRBV3-1 with TRBJ2-1, with 12 bases fitting TRBD2. V shed 2 bases and J 5 bases; nucleotides not matched to a gene: 4. The CDR3 is made up of 16 amino acids. The germline gives CDR1 LGHDT, CDR2 YNNKEL (reference sequence). CDR3 bases: TGTGCCAGCAGCCAATTTCTAGCGGGGGGGCACAATGAGCAGTTCTTC. The encoded protein is CASSQFLAGGHNEQFF.

This chain joins TRBV2 and TRBJ2-7; the D gene is possibly TRBD2 (6 bases). The CDR3 runs to 13 residues. Germline values: CDR1 SNHLY, CDR2 FYNNEI. The ends were cut back, 6 bases at V and 6 bases at J, with 15 bases in the middle. The CDR3 DNA reads as TGTGCCAGCAGGTCAGATCCCGGGGGCGAGCAGTACTTC. As protein: CASRSDPGGEQYF.

A few counts support this clonotype. The DNA for the CDR3 is TGTGCCAGCAGCCGGGGACGGACATATGAAGCTTTCTTT. It specifies CASSRGRTYEAFF. This chain links TRBV11-2 with TRBJ1-1; the D gene is possibly TRBD1 (5 bases). Germline values: CDR1 SGHAT, CDR2 FQNNGV. Between the trimmed V and J ends, which lost 5 bases and 7 bases, there was a span of 14 bases. This CDR3 is 13 amino acids long.

The chain couples TRBV6-1 to TRBJ1-1, with a weak D call TRBD1 (6 bases). CDR3 size: 16 residues. CDR1 is MNHNS and CDR2 is SASEGT in the germline V gene. V lost 3 bases, J lost 0 bases, and 14 bases lay in between. The CDR3, as DNA: TGTGCCAGCAGTGACCTACGGACAGCCATGAACACTGAAGCTTTCTTT. This translates into CASSDLRTAMNTEAFF.

The chain links TRBV28 to TRBJ1-4; D remains ambiguous. This CDR3 is 16 amino acids long. Germline V lookup: CDR1 MDHEN, CDR2 SYDVKM. V gave up 6 bases and J gave up 1 base, with 15 bases separating them. The CDR3 spells CASSSAEVGTNEKLFF. The CDR3 DNA is TGTGCCAGCAGCTCCGCGGAAGTGGGAACTAATGAAAAACTGTTTTTT.

This chain connects TRBV5-1 to TRBJ1-2; no clear D. Trimming cost V 2 bases and J 6 bases, with 17 bases left between them. The CDR3 runs 15 residues. Germline lookup yields CDR1 SGHRS and CDR2 YFSETQ. CDR3 sequence (DNA): TGCGCCAGCAGCTTATCGGTTACAGAGACCGATGGCTACACCTTC. Translated, it gives CASSLSVTETDGYTF.

This CDR3 reads CASSSPEGTDTGELFF. The CDR3 DNA reads TGTGCCAGCAGTAGTCCGGAAGGAACGGACACCGGGGAGCTGTTTTTT. The chain combines TRBV13 with TRBJ2-2; no reliable D call. CDR1 is PRHDT and CDR2 is FYEKMQ in the germline V gene (reference sequence). This CDR3 is 16 amino acids long. V was cut by 6 bases and J by 3 bases, with 17 bases left in between.

The gene calls are TRBV10-3 and TRBJ2-2; the match to TRBD1 covers 8 bases. In germline, CDR1 is ENHRY, CDR2 SYGVKD. This CDR3 has 15 amino acids. V was pared by 6 bases and J by 6 bases, with 9 bases of the junction left unmatched. The CDR3 DNA is TGTGCCATCAGCAACGGACAGGGTGAATCCGGGGAGCTGTTTTTT. Translating it yields CAISNGQGESGELFF.

The CDR3 region is CASKFSRGARTDTQYF. The DNA for the CDR3 is TGTGCCAGCAAATTCTCTCGCGGGGCCCGGACAGATACGCAGTATTTT. V gene TRBV7-2 combines with J gene TRBJ2-3; tentative D call: TRBD2 (6 bases). CDR1 SGHTA and CDR2 FQGNSA come from the germline V gene. This CDR3 has 16 amino acids. V was cut by 7 bases and J by 3 bases, with 20 bases left in between.

A few counts support this clonotype. This chain links TRBV4-2 with TRBJ2-1, with D perhaps being TRBD1 or TRBD2 (6 bases each). The germline V and J ends were trimmed by 3 bases and 5 bases, with 11 bases remaining between them. CDR3 length: 14 residues. CDR1 LGHNA and CDR2 YNFKEQ come from the germline V gene. CDR3 loop: CASSQGGVHNEQFF. Here the CDR3 DNA reads TGTGCCAGCAGCCAGGGGGGCGTCCACAATGAGCAGTTCTTC.

This clonotype was observed a handful of times. The chain is built from TRBV20-1 and TRBJ2-4; TRBD1 matches at 7 bases. The DNA end is more similar to TRBJ2-7, so the J call may be wrong. Germline CDR1 DFQATT, CDR2 SNEGSKA (reference sequence). CDR3 length: 13 amino acids. CDR3 nucleotide sequence: TGCAGTGCTAGCGGGACAGCTACCTACGAGCAGTACTTC. It encodes CSASGTATYEQYF.

This chain joins TRBV5-1 and TRBJ2-5; TRBD1 aligns across 8 bases. With the DNA end fitting TRBJ2-4 better, the J assignment may be wrong. This CDR3 comprises 15 residues. Germline V CDR1 and CDR2: SGHRS, YFSETQ. For the CDR3, the DNA is TGCGCCAGCAGCTCCGACCCGACAGGGGAAGACATTCAGTACTTC. Protein product: CASSSDPTGEDIQYF.

There are a few counts of this clonotype. The chain uses TRBV12-3 or TRBV12-4 and TRBJ2-5; TRBD1 matches 9 bases. CDR3 length: 12 residues. After removal of 8 bases from V and 4 bases from J, the junction contained 2 bases not matched to a gene. The CDR3 is CASETGGETQYF. As DNA, the CDR3 is TGTGCCAGCGAGACAGGGGGAGAGACCCAGTACTTC.

This clonotype occurred a few times. The V call is TRBV3-1, the J call TRBJ1-4; D gene ambiguous. This CDR3 contains 16 residues. The V end lost 0 bases, the J end lost 8 bases, and 16 bases lay between the germline ends. CDR1 and CDR2 (germline): LGHDT, YNNKEL (reference sequence). CDR3 DNA: TGTGCCAGCAGCCAAGAAGATGGCGACACGGGGGAAAAACTGTTTTTT. Translating gives CASSQEDGDTGEKLFF.

This clonotype was found many times. The chain links TRBV10-1 to TRBJ2-1; D ambiguous. The CDR3 runs 13 residues. The ends were cut back, 8 bases at V and 6 bases at J, with 14 bases in the middle. Per the germline V gene, CDR1 is WNHNN and CDR2 is SYGVQD (reference sequence). The CDR3 here is CASSSGQTNEQFF. In DNA, the CDR3 is TGCGCCAGCTCCTCCGGCCAGACCAATGAGCAGTTCTTC.

This chain joins TRBV20-1 and TRBJ2-5; 9 bases fit TRBD1. From germline, CDR1 is DFQATT and CDR2 SNEGSKA (reference sequence). V trimming: 6 bases; J trimming: 5 bases; junction bases outside the gene matches: 10. This CDR3 has 14 residues. The CDR3 loop is CSADTGTGTETQYF. In DNA, the CDR3 is TGCAGTGCGGACACCGGGACAGGGACGGAGACCCAGTACTTC.

V gene TRBV29-1 combines with J gene TRBJ2-7; the D call may be TRBD1 or TRBD2 (5 bases each). Germline CDR1 and CDR2: SQVTM and ANQGSEA. Trimming removed 2 bases at V and 7 bases at J, with 15 bases between. This CDR3 spans 13 amino acids. The CDR3 sequence is CSVEIQGVDEQYF. The DNA for the CDR3 is TGCAGCGTTGAAATCCAGGGAGTGGATGAGCAGTACTTC.

This chain connects TRBV6-6 to TRBJ1-2, with 7 bases fitting TRBD1. The junction had 8 bases not matched to a gene; V was cut back by 5 bases and J by 2 bases. The germline V gene encodes CDR1 MNHNY and CDR2 SVGAGI (reference sequence). The CDR3 covers 15 residues. The CDR3 coding sequence is TGTGCCAGCAGTAGGCCCGGGGACAGAAACTATGGCTACACCTTC. Translated: CASSRPGDRNYGYTF.

This clonotype was observed at least ten times. This chain uses TRBV4-1 with TRBJ1-6; D is ambiguous. Trimming cost V 2 bases and J 6 bases, with 11 bases left between them. CDR3 length: 15 amino acids. Germline V gene sequence: CDR1 MGHRA, CDR2 YSYEKL. CDR3 region: CASSQPRAVNSPLHF. Written as DNA, the CDR3 is TGCGCCAGCAGCCAACCCCGGGCCGTTAATTCACCCCTCCACTTT.